The source of this T cell receptor beta chain is a study of CD4 T cell repertoires in COVID-19. Across the study: After approximately ten days of IL-2 expansion, CFSE-low cells were relabeled and restimulated with other coronavirus spikes. Study results and caveats: SARS-CoV and/or HKU1 spike cultures shared between about 6 and 26% of SARS-CoV-2 clonotypes. Suggested intraclonal diversification: top SARS-CoV-2-reactive clonotypes appeared in two or three memory subsets.

There are 15 residues in the CDR3. No culture step preceded sequencing of the ex vivo isolated memory T cells. Clones were read by immunoSEQ multiplex PCR, and TCRdb kept only the in-frame ones, dropping some. Altogether 7,000 to 8,500 clones are present, under 90% being singletons, with the ten largest covering around 2.1%. With respect to this clone: Antigen unknown.

The receptor was isolated from a human donor who had COVID-19. The sample in question was effector memory CD4+ T cells from blood, obtained before the COVID-19 pandemic. The chain recombines TRBV21-1 with TRBJ1-5. TRBV21-1 is marked as a pseudogene. The CDR3 protein is CASSKKARIYQPQHF. The CDR3 DNA is TGTGCCAGCAGCAAAAAAGCGAGGATTTACCAGCCCCAGCATTTT.